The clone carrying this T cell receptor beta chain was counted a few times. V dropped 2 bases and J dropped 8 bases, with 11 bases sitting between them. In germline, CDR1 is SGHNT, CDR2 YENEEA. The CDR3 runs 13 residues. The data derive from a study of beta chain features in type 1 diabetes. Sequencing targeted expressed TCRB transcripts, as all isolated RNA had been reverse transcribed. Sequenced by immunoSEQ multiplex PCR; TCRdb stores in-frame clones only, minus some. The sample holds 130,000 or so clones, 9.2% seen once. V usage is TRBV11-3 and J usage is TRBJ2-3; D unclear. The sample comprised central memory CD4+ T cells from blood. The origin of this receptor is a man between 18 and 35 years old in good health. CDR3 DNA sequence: TGTGCCAGCAGCTTATCACTGAGTGGTACGCAGTATTTT. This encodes CASSLSLSGTQYF.